This T cell receptor (beta chain) was identified during a study of molecular identifiers for immune sequencing clone quantification. A single record per CDR3 protein comes from TCRdb applying MiXCR to the PCR reads. The data show some 97,000 distinct CDR3 sequences, 24% seen once. Study results and limitations: Same-barcode identical TCR molecules could make highly expanded clones look smaller than they are.

The CDR3 runs 14 residues. Germline lookup yields CDR1 SGHRS and CDR2 YFSETQ. To note about this clonotype: Its antigen is unidentified. Germline and junction disagree at one end, which may indicate a read error.

V usage is TRBV5-1 and J usage is TRBJ2-3; D is unresolved. What was sequenced was naive CD8+ T cells from blood, with Jurkat cell RNA spiked in. Subset denoted: FACS-sorted CD8+CD4-CCR7+CD45RA+ naive T cells. This clonotype was obtained from a human donor in good health. Some libraries in this study had Jurkat cell RNA spiked in. The CDR3 loop reads CASRRELKTETQYF. The CDR3 coding sequence is TGCGCCAGCAGGCGAGAACTGAAAACAGAAACGCAGTATTTT.